This TCR beta chain was obtained from a study of blood T cell repertoires in COVID-19. Germline V gene sequence: CDR1 LNHNV, CDR2 YYDKDF (reference sequence). Trimming removed 0 bases at V and 9 bases at J, with 24 bases between. This CDR3 is built from 18 residues. Data came from immunoSEQ multiplex PCR; TCRdb stores just in-frame clones and leaves some out. The table includes a few hundred thousand clones, around 88% detected once. The chain recombines TRBV15 with TRBJ1-5; perhaps TRBD1 as D (6 bases). The source is a woman between 25 and 40 years old who had recovered from COVID-19. Material for sequencing was peripheral blood. The CDR3 loop is CATSRDLDRRAVFRPQHF. The CDR3 DNA reads TGTGCCACCAGCAGAGATCTCGACAGGCGTGCCGTCTTTAGGCCCCAGCATTTT.